This T cell receptor beta chain came from a study of blood T cell repertoires in COVID-19. Across the study: Donors in the United States, Italy and Spain gave samples during acute or convalescent COVID-19. T cells, B-cell-depleted T cells, or PBMCs provided the cDNA or gDNA that served as material.

V lost 6 bases and J lost 0, with 11 bases in between. The length of the CDR3 is 15 residues. Germline-derived CDR1 and CDR2 are SGHAT and FQNNGV. As handled by the study authors: Amplification of reference gene primers provided the estimated nucleated cell counts. Produced via immunoSEQ multiplex PCR; TCRdb's table is partial and in-frame only. V, J and clone size are those of that table, while D and trimming were read from the DNA. The sample includes around 100,000 clones, approximately 85% of them seen just once. The TCR originated in a man aged 35-49 years with active or convalescent COVID-19. The gene calls are TRBV11-2 and TRBJ1-4, with D possibly matching TRBD1 (5 bases). Sequences were obtained from peripheral blood. CDR3 in DNA: TGTGCCAGCAGGACTTCGACAGCAACTAATGAAAAACTGTTTTTT. Its translation: CASRTSTATNEKLFF.